What follows is one T cell receptor beta chain and its context. Its antigen remains unknown. Germline assignment: CDR1 ENHRY and CDR2 SYGVKD. Unmatched junction bases numbered 6, after V lost 0 bases and J lost 2 bases. The CDR3 length is 18 residues. The sample originates from a study of shared clonotypes between healthy human individuals. General study points: The sampled material consisted only of blood, and tissue repertoires are likely to differ.

TCRdb's table, derived via immunoSEQ multiplex PCR, lists solely in-frame clones and lacks some. Here the sample spans about 1 million clones, 70% to 80% being singletons. Sequenced material: memory CD4+ T cells sorted from blood. The subset was: CD45RA-negative fraction. The TCR was taken from a man younger than 35 in good health. The V gene is TRBV10-3, the J gene TRBJ1-3; 11 bases match TRBD1. The CDR3 loop reads CAISESRTGGNTGNTIYF. CDR3 DNA: TGTGCCATCAGTGAGTCACGGACAGGGGGCAATACTGGAAACACCATATATTTT.